This entry is about one T cell receptor (beta chain). Its antigen remains unidentified. The data were taken from a study of T cells expressing NK-cell markers. Findings and limits, study-wide: Each of over 5 donors carried dominant NKG2C+ clonotypes accounting for about 1.0-7.0% of CD8+ T cells. Specificity for HCMV among expanded NKG2C+ T cell clones was not established.

The CDR3 covers 17 residues. The V gene's germline CDR1 is LGHDT and CDR2 YNNKEL (reference sequence). From its re-call of the 5' RACE reads, TCRdb lists each CDR3 protein once, without DNA. The sample includes fewer than 16,000 distinct CDR3 sequences. This receptor was taken from a man aged 18-75 years in good health. V is TRBV3-1 and J is TRBJ2-1; TCRdb's D call of TRBD2 is untestable without DNA. Sequencing input: blood T cells: a sorted CD56 or NKG2C T cell subset, CD4+ or CD8+ T cells, or bulk PBMC T cells (not recorded which). The CDR3 here is CASSQYFGRAVRNEQFF.